One TCR beta chain is described in this entry. The CDR3 covers 14 residues. V lost 0 bases and J lost 8; bases outside the gene matches: 9. Germline V gives CDR1 DFQATT, CDR2 SNEGSKA (reference sequence). The data stem from a study of blood T cells in healthy people across ages. There were at least 5.5 micrograms of total RNA extracted from every sample. Then a second PCR, running roughly 7 to 11 cycles, was carried out with a sample-barcoded 5' primer and a J-beta primer mix. TCRdb passed the 5' RACE reads through MiXCR, listing each CDR3 protein once. This table has about 640,000 distinct CDR3 sequences, roughly 53% appearing once.

Sequencing was done on a sample of blood. The chain is built from TRBV20-1 and TRBJ1-2; TRBD1 matches at 7 bases. This sequence originates from a man between 60 and 75 years old in good health. CDR3 in DNA: TGCAGTGCTAGAGATCCAGACAGGGAACGCGGCTACACCTTC. It codes for CSARDPDRERGYTF.